The present T cell receptor beta chain was sequenced within a study of CD8 T cells in Susac syndrome. CDR1 KGHDR and CDR2 SFDVKD come from the germline V gene. V shed 3 bases, J shed 8 bases, and the junction held 13 bases outside the gene matches. There are 17 residues in the CDR3. This clonotype has a single count. The authors reverse transcribed roughly 0.5 to 1 ug RNA with random hexamers. The authors amplified TCR beta CDR3 across 54 Vbeta and 13 Jbeta using immunoSEQ multiplex PCR. TCRdb independently ran MiXCR on the immunoSEQ multiplex PCR reads; one entry per CDR3 protein. Of some 150,000 distinct CDR3 sequences listed, 85% to 95% are singletons. The study sequenced TCR beta in blood CD8+ and CD4+ T cells.

The chain links TRBV24-1 to TRBJ2-1; 9 bases align to TRBD2. The receptor comes from a human donor with Susac syndrome. Sequenced input: CD4+ T cells from PBMCs. This chain's CDR3 is CATSDRASSGARDEQFF. The CDR3 DNA is TGTGCCACCAGTGATCGAGCTTCTAGCGGGGCGCGGGATGAGCAGTTCTTC.